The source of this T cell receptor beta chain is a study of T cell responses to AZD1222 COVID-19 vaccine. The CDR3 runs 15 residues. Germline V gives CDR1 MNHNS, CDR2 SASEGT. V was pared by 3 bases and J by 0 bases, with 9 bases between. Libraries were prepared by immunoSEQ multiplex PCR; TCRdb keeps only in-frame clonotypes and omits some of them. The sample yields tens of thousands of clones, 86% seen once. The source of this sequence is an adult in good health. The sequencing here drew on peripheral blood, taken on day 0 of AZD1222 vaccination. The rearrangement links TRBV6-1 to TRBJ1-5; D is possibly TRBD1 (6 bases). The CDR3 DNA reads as TGTGCCAGCAGTGACCACAGGGATAGCAATCAGCCCCAGCATTTT. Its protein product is CASSDHRDSNQPQHF.